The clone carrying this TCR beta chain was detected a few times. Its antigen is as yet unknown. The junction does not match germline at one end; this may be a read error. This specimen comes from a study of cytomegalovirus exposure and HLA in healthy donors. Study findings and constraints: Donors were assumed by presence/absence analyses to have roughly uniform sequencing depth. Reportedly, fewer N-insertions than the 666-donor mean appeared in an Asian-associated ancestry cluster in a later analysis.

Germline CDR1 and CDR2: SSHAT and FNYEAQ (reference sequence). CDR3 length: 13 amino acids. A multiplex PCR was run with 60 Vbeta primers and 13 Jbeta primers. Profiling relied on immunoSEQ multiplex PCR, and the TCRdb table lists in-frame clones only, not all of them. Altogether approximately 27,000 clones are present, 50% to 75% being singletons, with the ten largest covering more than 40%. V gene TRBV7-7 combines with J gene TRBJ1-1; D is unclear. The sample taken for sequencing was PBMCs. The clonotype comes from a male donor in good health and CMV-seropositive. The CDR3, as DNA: TGTGCTAGCAGATTTACAGTGAACACTGAAGATTTTTTT. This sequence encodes CASRFTVNTEDFF.